This T cell receptor beta chain was captured in a study of T cell clusters in autoimmune cytopenias. Whole-study context: The median distinct TRB clonotype count was around 2,400 per sample, from a median approximately 52,000 reads. Points from the study as a whole: Primary autoimmune cytopenia patients seemingly lacked the physiological T cell clusters found in healthy donors. Comparing secondary cytopenia with chronic lymphocytic leukemia showed no cluster-lack signature, apparently masked by lymphoma repertoire. Active autoimmune hepatitis patients had roughly 3.3-fold fewer exclusive TRB clusters than healthy donors.

Worth noting for this clonotype: The antigen remains undetermined.

Each sample's input was about 270 ng genomic DNA, 30,000 to 45,000 genome equivalents. Multiplex touch-down PCR amplified TRB using TRB-A and TRB-B pools in one tube. TCRdb derives one entry per CDR3 protein from the multiplex PCR reads, leaving out DNA. Its table records more than 4,500 distinct CDR3 sequences. The receptor's source is a human donor with an autoimmune cytopenia or autoimmune hepatitis (not recorded which). Specimen: peripheral blood.

CDR3 in amino acids: CASSAGPGNTIYF. The genes are TRBV7-2 and TRBJ1-3. CDR1 is SGHTA and CDR2 is FQGNSA in the germline V gene. This CDR3 region has 13 residues.